The 14 T cell receptor beta chains listed next were all sequenced from one sample in a study of CD8 T cells in ankylosing spondylitis. One entry per CDR3 protein, called by TCRdb with MiXCR from the 5' RACE reads. Altogether approximately 350,000 distinct CDR3 sequences are present, roughly 15% being singletons, with the ten largest covering 0.85% to 1.4%. Source material: blood, either unsorted or a sorted T cell fraction (not recorded which). Receptors originate from a male donor with ankylosing spondylitis or in good health (not recorded which).

This clonotype came up a few times. This rearrangement joins TRBV9 to TRBJ1-4; 8 nucleotides align to TRBD1. The CDR3 extends over 16 amino acids. In germline, CDR1 is SGDLS, CDR2 YYNGEE. Unmatched junction bases numbered 9, after V lost 0 bases and J lost 8 bases. The CDR3 sequence is CASSVAPQGALEKLFF. CDR3 in DNA: TGTGCCAGCAGCGTAGCTCCCCAGGGGGCATTAGAAAAACTGTTTTTT.

This clonotype showed up just a few times. V is TRBV6-4 and J is TRBJ2-6; D might be TRBD2 (5 bases). This CDR3 comprises 16 residues. Germline V gives CDR1 MRHNA, CDR2 SNTAGT. V was trimmed by 4 bases and J by 0 bases, leaving 10 bases between them. The CDR3 DNA follows: TGTGCCAGCAGTGGTGAGGGAACCTCTGGGGCCAACGTCCTGACTTTC. This encodes CASSGEGTSGANVLTF.

The chain is built from TRBV5-1 and TRBJ1-2; 9 bases agree with TRBD1. The CDR3 is made up of 15 amino acids. The V and J ends lost 3 bases and 4 bases, in that order; junction bases with no gene match: 7. Germline V gene data show CDR1 as SGHRS and CDR2 as YFSETQ. The CDR3 nucleotides are TGCGCCAGCAGCTCCTCCGGGACAGGGTTCTATGGCTACACCTTC. Its protein is CASSSSGTGFYGYTF.

Comment on this clonotype: A much larger clone lies a single base off, so this may be a read error. This chain joins TRBV20-1 and TRBJ2-1, with 7 bases lining up with TRBD2. CDR1 is DFQATT, CDR2 SNEGSKA, per germline (reference sequence). This CDR3 spans 14 amino acids. After removal of 3 bases from V and 9 bases from J, the junction contained 11 bases not matched to a gene. CDR3 sequence: CSASGLGGNSEQFF. The CDR3 region has the DNA TGCAGTGCTAGTGGACTAGGTGGGAACAGTGAGCAGTTCTTC.

About this clonotype: A much larger clone sits a single nucleotide away, making a read error possible. The chain uses TRBV12-3 or TRBV12-4 and TRBJ2-3, with 9 bases that match TRBD2. The CDR3 loop spans 16 amino acids. The CDR3 reads CAISFGGSGGQDTQYF. CDR3 in DNA: TGTGCCATCAGTTTTGGAGGAAGCGGGGGGCAAGATACGCAGTATTTT.

The gene calls are TRBV20-1 and TRBJ2-1; weak D call: TRBD2 (6 bases). CDR3 length: 15 amino acids. Trimming stripped 2 bases from V and 7 bases from J, with 18 bases between. CDR1 is DFQATT, CDR2 SNEGSKA, per germline (reference sequence). The CDR3 here is CSARSPGSAKNEQFF. CDR3 sequence (DNA): TGCAGTGCTAGATCTCCCGGGAGTGCTAAAAATGAGCAGTTCTTC.

This clonotype was found many times. V gene TRBV6-1 combines with J gene TRBJ1-1, with D perhaps matching TRBD1 (5 bases). The CDR3 length is 14 residues. Looked up from germline, CDR1 is MNHNS and CDR2 is SASEGT. V was shortened by 5 bases and J by 5 bases, with 15 bases between the two germline ends. The chain's CDR3 is CASSRHQGGTEAFF. Written as DNA, the CDR3 is TGTGCCAGCAGTCGGCATCAGGGAGGAACTGAAGCTTTCTTT.

The chain couples TRBV7-8 to TRBJ1-2; 7 positions agree with TRBD1. Trimming removed 4 bases from V and 5 bases from J; junction bases left unmatched: 7. Germline lookup yields CDR1 SGHVS and CDR2 FQNEAQ. This CDR3 is 14 amino acids long. This CDR3 is CASSSRTGAYGYTF. The CDR3 nucleotides read TGTGCCAGCAGCTCCCGGACAGGAGCTTATGGCTACACCTTC.

This clonotype was seen repeatedly, ten times or more. The chain links TRBV12-3 or TRBV12-4 to TRBJ2-3, with TRBD2 matching 12 bases. The CDR3 spans 16 residues. Unmatched junction bases numbered 6, after V lost 6 bases and J lost 2 bases. CDR3 in DNA: TGTGCCAGCAGCTACGGACTAGCGGGGATCACAGATACGCAGTATTTT. It translates to CASSYGLAGITDTQYF.

This clonotype has a handful of counts. The genes are TRBV20-1 and TRBJ2-7, with 7 bases matching TRBD2. Looked up from germline, CDR1 is DFQATT and CDR2 is SNEGSKA (reference sequence). J was trimmed by 4 bases and V by 6 bases; bases with no gene match: 12. CDR3 length: 14 residues. CDR3 in DNA: TGCAGTGCAAGGAGGAGGCTAGCGGAGTACGAGCAGTACTTC. Its protein is CSARRRLAEYEQYF.

This clonotype was counted ten times or more. The V gene is TRBV20-1, the J gene TRBJ1-3; weak D call: TRBD1 (5 bases). This CDR3 is built from 13 residues. V was cut by 6 bases and J by 2 bases, with 11 bases left in between. The V gene's germline CDR1 is DFQATT and CDR2 SNEGSKA (reference sequence). Here the CDR3 reads CSAPTTAGNTIYF. The DNA of the CDR3 is TGCAGTGCACCGACGACAGCTGGAAACACCATATATTTT.

This clonotype has a handful of counts. This chain links TRBV4-1 with TRBJ2-7, with a tentative D call TRBD2 (6 bases). CDR1 and CDR2 from the germline V gene are MGHRA and YSYEKL. This CDR3 has 14 residues. Deletions cut 2 bases from V and 2 bases from J, with 10 bases between. The CDR3 sequence: CASSQPGGTYEQYF. CDR3 in DNA: TGCGCCAGCAGCCAACCCGGCGGGACCTACGAGCAGTACTTC.

CDR3 protein: CAISDGQGASRETQYF. CDR3 DNA: TGTGCCATCAGTGACGGACAGGGGGCGAGTAGAGAGACCCAGTACTTC. The chain is built from TRBV10-3 and TRBJ2-5; TRBD1 aligns across 11 bases. The CDR3 has 16 residues. Germline V gene sequence: CDR1 ENHRY, CDR2 SYGVKD. The ends lost 3 bases at V and 4 bases at J; junction bases unmatched: 7.

The chain combines TRBV18 with TRBJ1-4; D is ambiguous. Germline CDR1 is KGHSH and CDR2 is LQKENI. The germline V and J ends were trimmed by 10 bases and 4 bases, with 13 bases remaining between them. The CDR3 sequence is 13 residues long. CDR3 nucleotides: TGTGCCACCACACCGGGGAATAATGAAAAACTGTTTTTT. Protein product: CATTPGNNEKLFF.